This T cell receptor beta chain was captured by sequencing in a study of tumor and adjacent non-tumor tissue in lung cancer. Study information: Patients comprised roughly 12 adenocarcinoma, a couple of squamous cell carcinoma and 1 small cell lung cancer.

Trimming removed 2 bases from V and 10 bases from J, with 18 bases in between. From germline, CDR1 is DFQATT and CDR2 SNEGSKA (reference sequence). CDR3 length equals 15 residues. Three rounds of nested PCR, following a modified ARM-PCR protocol, produced the TCRbeta library. Each CDR3 protein gets one entry after TCRdb re-called the multiplex PCR reads with MiXCR. The profile shows more than 95,000 distinct CDR3 sequences, approximately 66% of them singletons. RNA was extracted from bulk tissue without any cell sorting. This clonotype was observed many times. What was sequenced was lung tumor tissue. V is TRBV20-1 and J is TRBJ1-6, with D perhaps matching TRBD1 (5 bases). This sequence was found in a man younger than 40 with non-small cell lung cancer. DNA of the CDR3: TGCAGTGCTAGAACGACCGGGGCCTTGGGCTCACCCCTCCACTTT. It encodes CSARTTGALGSPLHF.